Sequencing of this TCR beta chain was carried out in a study of cytomegalovirus exposure and HLA in healthy donors. Study background: Out of roughly 170 million T cells, an earlier analysis found some 120 million unique TCR beta sequences in total.

PCR used 60 Vbeta primers and 13 Jbeta primers. Data came from immunoSEQ multiplex PCR; TCRdb stores just in-frame clones and leaves some out. The sample includes more than 85,000 clones, approximately 16% seen only once; the top ten take roughly 0.8%. Findings of the study overall: There were a few CMV-associated chains whose specificity for CMV antigens was confirmed in vitro. Later analysis suggested most CMV-associated TCR beta chains were HLA-restricted.

The CDR3 has 15 residues. Germline-derived CDR1 and CDR2 are SGHDT and YYEEEE. The junction had 10 bases not matched to a gene; V was cut back by 4 bases and J by 7 bases. To note about this clone: Its target is unknown.

The sequenced material came from PBMCs. The TCR was taken from a female donor in good health and CMV-seronegative. The chain uses TRBV5-6 and TRBJ2-7, with 11 bases fitting TRBD1. The CDR3 spells CASSRWGTGGWEQYF. CDR3 nucleotides: TGTGCCAGCAGCCGGTGGGGGACAGGGGGGTGGGAGCAGTACTTC.